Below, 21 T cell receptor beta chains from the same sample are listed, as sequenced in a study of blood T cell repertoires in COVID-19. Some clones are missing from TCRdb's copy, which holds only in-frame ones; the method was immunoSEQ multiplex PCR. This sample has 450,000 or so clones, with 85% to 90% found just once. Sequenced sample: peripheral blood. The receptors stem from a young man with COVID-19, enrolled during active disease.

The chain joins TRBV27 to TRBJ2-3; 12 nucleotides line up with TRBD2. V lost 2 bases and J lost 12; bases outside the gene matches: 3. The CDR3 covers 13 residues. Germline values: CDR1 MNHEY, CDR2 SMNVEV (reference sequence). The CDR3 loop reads CASSLGLAGPQYF. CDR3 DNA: TGTGCCAGCAGTTTAGGACTAGCGGGACCTCAGTATTTT.

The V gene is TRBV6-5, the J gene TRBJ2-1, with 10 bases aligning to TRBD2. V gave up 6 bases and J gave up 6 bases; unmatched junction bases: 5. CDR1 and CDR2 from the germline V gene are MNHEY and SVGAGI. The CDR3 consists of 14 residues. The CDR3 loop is CASRTSGIFNEQFF. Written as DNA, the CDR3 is TGTGCCAGCAGAACTAGCGGGATTTTCAATGAGCAGTTCTTC.

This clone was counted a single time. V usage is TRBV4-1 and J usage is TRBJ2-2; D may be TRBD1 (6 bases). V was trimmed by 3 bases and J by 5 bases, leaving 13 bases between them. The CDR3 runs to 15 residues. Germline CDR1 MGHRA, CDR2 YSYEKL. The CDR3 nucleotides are TGCGCCAGCAGCCAGTTACAGGGCAGGACCGGGGAGCTGTTTTTT. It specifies CASSQLQGRTGELFF.

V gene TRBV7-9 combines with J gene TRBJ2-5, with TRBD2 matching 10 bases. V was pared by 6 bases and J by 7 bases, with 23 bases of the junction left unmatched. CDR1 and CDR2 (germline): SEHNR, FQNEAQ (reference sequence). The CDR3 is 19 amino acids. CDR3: CASSRFDSTSGPPAWTQYF. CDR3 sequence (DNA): TGTGCCAGCAGTCGGTTCGATTCGACTAGCGGGCCCCCAGCATGGACCCAGTACTTC. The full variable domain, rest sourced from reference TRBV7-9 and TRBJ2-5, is DTGVSQNPRHKITKRGQNVTFRCDPISEHNRLYWYRQTLGQGPEFLTYFQNEAQLEKSRLLSDRFSAERPKGSFSTLEIQRTEQGDSAMYLCASSRFDSTSGPPAWTQYFGPGTRLLVL.

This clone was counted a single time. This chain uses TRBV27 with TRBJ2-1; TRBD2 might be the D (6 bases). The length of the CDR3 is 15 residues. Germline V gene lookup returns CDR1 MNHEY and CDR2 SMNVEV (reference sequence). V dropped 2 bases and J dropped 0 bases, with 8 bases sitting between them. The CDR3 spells CASSLRGSSYNEQFF. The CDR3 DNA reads TGTGCCAGCAGTTTACGGGGGAGCTCCTACAATGAGCAGTTCTTC.

CDR3 DNA sequence: TGCGCCAGCAGCCGGTCTAGCACCCGAGGGTCCTACAATGAGCAGTTCTTC. It translates to CASSRSSTRGSYNEQFF. The V gene is TRBV4-1, the J gene TRBJ2-1, with D tentatively TRBD2 (5 bases). In germline, CDR1 is MGHRA, CDR2 YSYEKL. This CDR3 region has 17 residues. Deletions cut 4 bases from V and 1 base from J, with 17 bases between.

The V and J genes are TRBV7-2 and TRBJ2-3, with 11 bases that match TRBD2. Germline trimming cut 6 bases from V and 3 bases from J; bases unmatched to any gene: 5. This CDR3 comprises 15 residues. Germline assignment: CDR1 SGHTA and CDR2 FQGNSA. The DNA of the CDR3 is TGTGCCAGCAGACTAGGGACTAGCGGAACAGATACGCAGTATTTT. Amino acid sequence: CASRLGTSGTDTQYF.

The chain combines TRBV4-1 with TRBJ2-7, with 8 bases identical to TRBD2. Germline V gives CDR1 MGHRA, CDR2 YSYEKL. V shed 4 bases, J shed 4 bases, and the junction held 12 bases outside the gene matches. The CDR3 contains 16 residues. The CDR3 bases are TGCGCCAGCAGCCCCAATCTTAGCGGGAATGCGTACGAGCAGTACTTC. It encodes CASSPNLSGNAYEQYF.

CDR3 protein: CASSREEVGTGPYF. Here the CDR3 DNA reads TGTGCCAGCTCACGGGAGGAAGTGGGGACAGGCCCGTATTTT. The chain is built from TRBV18 and TRBJ2-3; 8 nucleotides match TRBD1. Trimming took 4 bases from V and 14 from J; bases not matched to a gene: 14. Germline-derived CDR1 and CDR2 are KGHSH and LQKENI. CDR3 length: 14 residues.

CDR3 sequence (DNA): TGTGCCACCAGTGACTCTACCGACAGGGAGCAAGAGACCCAGTACTTC. Amino acid sequence: CATSDSTDREQETQYF. J is TRBJ2-5 and V is TRBV24-1, with 7 bases identical to TRBD1. V shed 4 bases and J 2 bases; nucleotides not matched to a gene: 9. Germline V gives CDR1 KGHDR, CDR2 SFDVKD. CDR3 length: 16 amino acids.

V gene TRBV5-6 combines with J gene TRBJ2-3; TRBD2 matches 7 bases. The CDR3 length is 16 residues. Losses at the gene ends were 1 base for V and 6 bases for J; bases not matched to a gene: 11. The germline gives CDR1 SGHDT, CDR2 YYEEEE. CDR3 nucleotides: TGTGCCAGCAGCTTGCAGGTGGGAGCGGGATCGGATACGCAGTATTTT. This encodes CASSLQVGAGSDTQYF.

The CDR3 protein is CASSYPPPLPSGEQYF. Written as DNA, the CDR3 is TGTGCCAGCAGTTATCCACCACCACTTCCATCGGGGGAGCAGTACTTC. This chain joins TRBV6-2 or TRBV6-3 and TRBJ2-7; tentative D call: TRBD2 (5 bases). CDR1 and CDR2 (germline): MNHEY, SVGEGT. The V and J ends lost 3 bases and 7 bases respectively, with 22 bases between them. This CDR3 comprises 16 residues.

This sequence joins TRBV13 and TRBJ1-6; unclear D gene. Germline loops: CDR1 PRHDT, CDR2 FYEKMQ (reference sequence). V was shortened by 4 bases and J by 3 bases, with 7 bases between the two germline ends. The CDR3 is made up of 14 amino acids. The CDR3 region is CASSSSGYNSPLHF. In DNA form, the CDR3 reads TGTGCCAGCAGCTCCTCGGGCTATAATTCACCCCTCCACTTT. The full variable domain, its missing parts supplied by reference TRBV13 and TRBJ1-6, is AAGVIQSPRHLIKEKRETATLKCYPIPRHDTVYWYQQGPGQDPQFLISFYEKMQSDKGSIPDRFSAQQFSDYHSELNMSSLELGDSALYFCASSSSGYNSPLHFGNGTRLTVT.

The CDR3 DNA reads TGTGCCAGCAGCCATCAACGGGGTACACCCCTCCACTTT. Translating gives CASSHQRGTPLHF. The chain has TRBV14 and TRBJ1-6; no reliable D call. Trimming took 3 bases from V and 11 from J, leaving 11 bases between them. The CDR3 spans 13 residues. CDR1 and CDR2 (germline): SGHDN, FVKESK.

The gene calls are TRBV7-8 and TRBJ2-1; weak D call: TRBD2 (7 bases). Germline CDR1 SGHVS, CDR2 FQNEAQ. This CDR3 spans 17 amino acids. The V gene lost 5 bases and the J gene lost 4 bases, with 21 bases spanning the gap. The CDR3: CASSTKIRGAGYNEQFF. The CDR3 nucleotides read TGTGCCAGCAGCACAAAGATCCGGGGGGCGGGTTACAATGAGCAGTTCTTC.

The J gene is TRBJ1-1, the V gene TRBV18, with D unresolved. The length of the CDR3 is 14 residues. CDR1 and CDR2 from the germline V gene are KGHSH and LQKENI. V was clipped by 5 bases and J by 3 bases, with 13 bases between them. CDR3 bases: TGTGCCAGCTCAGCCGGGAGTTCGGACACTGAAGCTTTCTTT. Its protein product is CASSAGSSDTEAFF.

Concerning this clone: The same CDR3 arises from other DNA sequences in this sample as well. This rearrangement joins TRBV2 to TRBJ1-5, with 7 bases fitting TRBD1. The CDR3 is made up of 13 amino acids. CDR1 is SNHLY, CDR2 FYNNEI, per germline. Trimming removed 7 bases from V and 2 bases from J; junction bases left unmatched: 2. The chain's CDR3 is CASTGTGNQPQHF. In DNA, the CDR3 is TGTGCCAGCACTGGGACAGGCAATCAGCCCCAGCATTTT.

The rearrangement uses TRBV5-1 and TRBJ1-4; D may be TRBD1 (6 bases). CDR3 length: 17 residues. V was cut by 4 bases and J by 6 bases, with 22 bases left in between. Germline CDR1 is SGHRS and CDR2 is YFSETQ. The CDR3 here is CASSPDRPGRAYEKLFF. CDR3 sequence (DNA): TGCGCCAGCAGCCCCGACAGGCCCGGGAGGGCCTATGAAAAACTGTTTTTT.

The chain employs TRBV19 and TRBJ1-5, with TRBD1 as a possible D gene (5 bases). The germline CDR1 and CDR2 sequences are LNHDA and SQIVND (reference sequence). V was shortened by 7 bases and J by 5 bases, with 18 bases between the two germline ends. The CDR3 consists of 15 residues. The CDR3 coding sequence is TGTGCCAGTACAGATAGCACAGGTTACCATCAGCCCCAGCATTTT. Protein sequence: CASTDSTGYHQPQHF.

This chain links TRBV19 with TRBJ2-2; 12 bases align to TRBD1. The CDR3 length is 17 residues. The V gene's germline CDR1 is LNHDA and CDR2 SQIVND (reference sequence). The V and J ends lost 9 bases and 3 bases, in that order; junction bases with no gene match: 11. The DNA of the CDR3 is TGTGCCAGCAGCGGGGACAGGGGGCTTTCGGACACCGGGGAGCTGTTTTTT. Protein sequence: CASSGDRGLSDTGELFF.

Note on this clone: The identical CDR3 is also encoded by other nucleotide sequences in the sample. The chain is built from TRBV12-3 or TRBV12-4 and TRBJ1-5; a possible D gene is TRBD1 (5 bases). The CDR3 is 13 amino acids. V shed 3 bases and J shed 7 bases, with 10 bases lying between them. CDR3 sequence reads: CASSFGGRQPQHF. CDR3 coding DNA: TGTGCCAGCAGTTTCGGGGGGAGACAGCCCCAGCATTTT.